This T cell receptor beta chain was retrieved from a study of molecular identifiers for immune sequencing clone quantification. The CDR3 loop spans 15 amino acids. Germline CDR1 and CDR2: MNHNY and SVGAGI (reference sequence). V was shortened by 0 bases and J by 3 bases, with 9 bases between the two germline ends. Via MiXCR, TCRdb re-called the PCR reads, giving one row per CDR3 protein. The sample yields more than 550,000 distinct CDR3 sequences, about 25% seen once. This clonotype was observed at least ten times. The chain recombines TRBV6-6 with TRBJ1-5; D unclear. The sample comprised naive CD8+ T cells from blood, with Jurkat cell RNA spiked in. The subset here: FACS-sorted CD8+CD4-CCR7+CD45RA+ naive T cells. The clonotype originates from a human donor in good health. Some libraries in this study had Jurkat cell RNA spiked in. CDR3 DNA: TGTGCCAGCAGTTACTCCGACGGAAACAATCAGCCCCAGCATTTT. It is translated as CASSYSDGNNQPQHF.